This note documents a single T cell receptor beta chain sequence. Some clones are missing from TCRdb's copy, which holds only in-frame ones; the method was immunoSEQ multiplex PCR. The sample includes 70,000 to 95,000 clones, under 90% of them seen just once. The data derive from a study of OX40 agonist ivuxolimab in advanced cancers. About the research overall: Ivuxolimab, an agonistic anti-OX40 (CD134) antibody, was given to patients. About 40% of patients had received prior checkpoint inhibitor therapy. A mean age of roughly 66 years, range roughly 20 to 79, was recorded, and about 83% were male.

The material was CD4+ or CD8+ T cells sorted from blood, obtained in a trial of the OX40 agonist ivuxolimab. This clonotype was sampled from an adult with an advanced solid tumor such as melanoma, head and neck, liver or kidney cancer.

The CDR3: CASSLVVATGQNSPLHF. CDR3 DNA: TGCGCCAGCAGCTTGGTGGTAGCGACAGGGCAAAATTCACCCCTCCACTTT. The rearrangement joins TRBV5-1 to TRBJ1-6; 7 nucleotides agree with TRBD1. V shed 0 bases, J shed 7 bases, and the junction held 10 bases outside the gene matches. This CDR3 is built from 17 residues. The germline CDR1 and CDR2 sequences are SGHRS and YFSETQ.